These T cell receptor beta chains were read from a single sample in a study of cytomegalovirus exposure and HLA in healthy donors. TCRdb's copy holds only in-frame clones and misses some; the assay was immunoSEQ multiplex PCR. This table has under 200,000 clones, around four fifths appearing once. Sequences were obtained from PBMCs. Receptors were obtained from a female donor in good health and CMV-seronegative. The CDR3 runs from the conserved cysteine through the conserved F or W. The D gene is left open where the match is weak. Only part of the rows carry a size: once, few, many, or a class if the clone is expanded.

size	D	V	J	DNA	CDR3
once	-	TRBV12-2	TRBJ1-6	TGTGCAAGTCGCTTAGCCCTACCAGACATACAGGTTCCCCGGCCCTATAATTCACCCCTCCACTTT	CASRLALPDIQVPRPYNSPLHF
few	TRBD1	TRBV6-5	TRBJ2-5	TGTGCCAGCAGTCCGGGACAGACAGAGCAGTACTTC	CASSPGQTEQYF
-	-	TRBV7-9	TRBJ1-2	TGTGCCAGCAGCCCCGATGGGGGCAGTTACACCTTC	CASSPDGGSYTF
-	-	TRBV28	TRBJ1-1	TGTGCCAGCAGCCCCCCCAGGGTGGGGACTGAAGCTTTCTTT	CASSPPRVGTEAFF
once	-	TRBV30	TRBJ1-5	TGTGCCTGGACGGCAGGTAGCAATCAGCCCCAGCATTTT	CAWTAGSNQPQHF
once	TRBD1	TRBV18	TRBJ2-7	TGTGCCAGCTCACAATACAGGGGAGTGGACGAGCAGTACTTC	CASSQYRGVDEQYF
-	TRBD1	TRBV7-9	TRBJ1-2	TGTTCCAGCAATCCGACAGGGGGTTATGGCTACACCTTC	CSSNPTGGYGYTF
few	TRBD1	TRBV5-1	TRBJ1-5	TGCGCCAGCAGTTCCGGGACAGGGGATCTTGAAAATCAGCCCCAGCATTTT	CASSSGTGDLENQPQHF
-	-	TRBV20-1	TRBJ1-1	TGCAGTGCTAACAGGGTGGGAGCTTTCTTT	CSANRVGAFF
few	TRBD2	TRBV7-6	TRBJ2-1	TGTGCCAGCAGCTTAGACGGGAGGCACTACAATGAGCAGTTCTTC	CASSLDGRHYNEQFF
once	-	TRBV5-6	TRBJ1-5	TGTGCCAGCAGCTTGGAATATAGCAATCAGCCCCAGCATTTT	CASSLEYSNQPQHF
-	-	TRBV5-4	TRBJ1-1	TGTGCCAGCAGCGTTCTGGGGAGGGGGGAATGGGGCACTGAAGCTTTCTTT	CASSVLGRGEWGTEAFF
-	-	TRBV7-9	TRBJ1-2	TGTGCCAGCAGCTTAGAATCAGCTAACTATGGCTACACCTTC	CASSLESANYGYTF
-	-	TRBV28	TRBJ1-2	TGTGCCAGCAGTTCTCGGCCAGGGTTCTATGGCTACACCTTC	CASSSRPGFYGYTF
-	TRBD2	TRBV6-1	TRBJ2-3	TGTGCCAGCAGTGATAGCGGGGGAAGTACAGATACGCAGTATTTT	CASSDSGGSTDTQYF
-	TRBD1	TRBV6-5	TRBJ2-2	TGTGCCAGCAGGACGACAGGGGGCGGGTCCGGGGAGCTGTTTTTT	CASRTTGGGSGELFF
-	-	TRBV7-7	TRBJ2-2	TGTGCCAGCAGCTTAGAAGCGGGCCTCACCGGGGAGCTGTTTTTT	CASSLEAGLTGELFF
-	-	TRBV13	TRBJ1-1	TGTGCCAGCAGCTTAGGGCAGTTGAACACTGAAGCTTTCTTT	CASSLGQLNTEAFF
-	-	TRBV19	TRBJ1-4	TGTGCCAGTAGTGCGGCGGCATTTGAAAAACTGTTTTTT	CASSAAAFEKLFF
-	-	TRBV28	TRBJ2-5	TGTGCCAGCAGTTTACAAGCGTTCCAAGAGACCCAGTACTTC	CASSLQAFQETQYF
-	TRBD2	TRBV5-1	TRBJ2-7	TGCGCCAGCAGCTTGGCAGCGGGGACCCACGAGCAGTACTTC	CASSLAAGTHEQYF
once	TRBD2	TRBV6-5	TRBJ2-1	TGTGCCAGCCGGACTAGCGGGAGCCACAATGAGCAGTTCTTC	CASRTSGSHNEQFF
-	-	TRBV20-1	TRBJ1-1	TGCAGTGCTAGCATGAACACTGAAGCTTTCTTT	CSASMNTEAFF
-	-	TRBV30	TRBJ2-3	TGTGCCGGAGCGGATAGGGGCACAGATACGCAGTATTTT	CAGADRGTDTQYF
few	TRBD1	TRBV7-8	TRBJ1-1	TGTGCCAGCAGCCTTACTTCTACAGGGGTTCTGGTCACTGAAGCTTTCTTT	CASSLTSTGVLVTEAFF
-	-	TRBV4-2	TRBJ1-5	TGTGCCAGCAGCCAAGACGGACAAGGGAATCAGCCCCAGCATTTT	CASSQDGQGNQPQHF
-	-	TRBV30	TRBJ1-2	TGTGCCTGGAGTGTCTCTGGCGGCTACACCTTC	CAWSVSGGYTF
once	TRBD2	TRBV7-2	TRBJ2-3	TGTGCCAGCAGCACCCGGACTAGCGGGGGAGATACGCAGTATTTT	CASSTRTSGGDTQYF
-	-	TRBV28	TRBJ1-1	-	CASSSSGQGDTEAFF
-	TRBD1	TRBV4-3	TRBJ2-7	TGCGCCAGCAGCAAACGGACAGGGTCTTACGAGCAGTACTTC	CASSKRTGSYEQYF
-	TRBD1	TRBV7-2	TRBJ1-1	TGTGCCAGCAGCGGAAGACAGGGGCCCGGCACTGAAGCTTTCTTT	CASSGRQGPGTEAFF
-	TRBD2	TRBV15	TRBJ2-1	TGTGCCACCAGCCCCCCCCCAGGTCAGCTAGCGGTCTCTCGGGACAATGAGCAGTTCTTC	CATSPPPGQLAVSRDNEQFF
-	-	TRBV7-3	TRBJ2-7	TGTGCCAGCAGCTTAGGGGGCTGGGTCGACACCTACGAGCAGTACTTC	CASSLGGWVDTYEQYF
once	TRBD2	TRBV10-1	TRBJ2-3	TGCGCCAGCAGTGCAGGGACTAGTAAGGGAGATACGCAGTATTTT	CASSAGTSKGDTQYF
-	-	TRBV6-1	TRBJ1-2	TGTGCCAGCAGTGAGGACAGAGCTAACTATGGCTACACCTTC	CASSEDRANYGYTF
-	TRBD1	TRBV6-5	TRBJ2-2	TGTGCCAGCATAGAGCAGGGGGCTGGCGGGGAGCTGTTTTTT	CASIEQGAGGELFF
once	TRBD2	TRBV5-4	TRBJ2-1	TGTGCCAGCAGCTTGGTCGCGGGAGTCTCCTACAATGAGCAGTTCTTC	CASSLVAGVSYNEQFF
-	TRBD1	TRBV5-1	TRBJ1-4	TGCGCCAGCAGCTTGGAAACAGGGGGGTCAAATGAAAAACTGTTTTTT	CASSLETGGSNEKLFF
-	-	TRBV6-1	TRBJ1-1	TGTGCCAGCAGCTACCAGGGAGGGGGGGGCACTGAAGCTTTCTTT	CASSYQGGGGTEAFF
-	TRBD1	TRBV7-9	TRBJ2-5	TGTGCCAGCAGCTTTCCGGGACAGCCTGGGGCCCAGTACTTC	CASSFPGQPGAQYF
-	-	TRBV7-6	TRBJ2-7	TGTGCCAGCAGCCCCCTGGTAGCCGGATACTACGAGCAGTACTTC	CASSPLVAGYYEQYF
-	TRBD1	TRBV10-3	TRBJ2-7	TGTGCCATCAGCACGGGACAGGGGCTCCACGAGCAGTACTTC	CAISTGQGLHEQYF
-	-	TRBV7-3	TRBJ2-7	TGTGCCAGCAGCTCAGGACAAACCTACGAGCAGTACTTC	CASSSGQTYEQYF
-	-	TRBV29-1	TRBJ1-1	TGCAGCGTTGGACAATCGAACACTGAAGCTTTCTTT	CSVGQSNTEAFF
-	-	TRBV9	TRBJ1-2	TGTGCCAGCAGCGTAGTTGGGGGCCCGCCCACCTTC	CASSVVGGPPTF
-	TRBD1	TRBV20-1	TRBJ2-7	TGCAGCGTGGACAGGGCCTACGAGCAGTACTTC	CSVDRAYEQYF
-	TRBD1	TRBV19	TRBJ2-1	TGTGCCACCATCGGACCGGGACAGGGGGCGGGGATTGAGCAGTTCTTC	CATIGPGQGAGIEQFF
few	-	TRBV5-1	TRBJ1-2	TGCGCCAGCAGCTTGGGGCCGGCTTTGGGCCTCTATGGCTACACCTTC	CASSLGPALGLYGYTF
few	TRBD1	TRBV29-1	TRBJ1-1	TGCAGCGTCGGACAGGGTGGGGACACTGAAGCTTTCTTT	CSVGQGGDTEAFF
-	TRBD2	TRBV4-2	TRBJ2-7	TGTGCCAGCAGCCAAGAAATAGCGGGGCCCTTCGAGCAGTACTTC	CASSQEIAGPFEQYF
-	TRBD2	TRBV19	TRBJ2-1	TGTGCCAGTAGTCCTCAGTTAGCGGGAGGGGGGAGGAATGAGCAGTTCTTC	CASSPQLAGGGRNEQFF
once	TRBD2	TRBV27	TRBJ2-2	TGTGCCAGCAGTCCCTCCGGGCTAGCGGGGGGGCGGGGTGGAACCGGGGAGCTGTTTTTT	CASSPSGLAGGRGGTGELFF
-	TRBD1	TRBV7-7	TRBJ2-7	TGTGCCAGCAGCTTAAGCCAGGGGGCCTACGAGCAGTACTTC	CASSLSQGAYEQYF